This TCR beta chain was identified in a study of T cell responses to AZD1222 COVID-19 vaccine. Regarding the study as a whole: No repertoire was sampled before or during the peak T cell response, only after it. Only 5 to 7 AZD1222 recipients were seropositive at baseline. The study found Spike-specific TCR breadth and depth rose after two AZD1222 doses. Dominant at 160-218 and 743-854, vaccine-associated CD4 TCRs also spanned spike.

The table came from immunoSEQ multiplex PCR; TCRdb's copy has only in-frame clones and leaves some out. The sample includes tens of thousands of clones, roughly 88% seen only once; the top ten take 4.7%. Germline CDR1 ENHRY, CDR2 SYGVKD. The CDR3 totals 17 residues. V was cut by 8 bases and J by 3 bases, with 22 bases left in between. This clone was seen only once. The antigen remains unidentified. The chain recombines TRBV10-3 with TRBJ2-2; possible D gene TRBD2, 7 bases. Here the sequenced sample was peripheral blood, taken on day 0 of MenACWY control vaccination. This clonotype originated in an adult in good health. The CDR3 reads CAIGKGGSIGYTGELFF. As DNA, the CDR3 is TGTGCCATCGGAAAGGGGGGGTCGATTGGGTACACCGGGGAGCTGTTTTTT.